The source of this TCR beta chain is a study of cytomegalovirus exposure and HLA in healthy donors. The CDR3 is made up of 16 amino acids. V was pared by 0 bases and J by 2 bases, with 6 bases of the junction left unmatched. Germline CDR1 SGDLS, CDR2 YYNGEE. Study outcomes and limitations: First-cohort TCR clusters tended to co-occur in the roughly 130 validation repertoires, a later analysis found. There were some public TCRs occurring in many donors, but most TCR sequences were rare.

Some clones are missing from TCRdb's copy, which holds only in-frame ones; the method was immunoSEQ multiplex PCR. The sample has about 360,000 clones, 86% seen once. The donors were part of the validation cohort, which consisted of approximately 110 subjects and was separate from the first cohort of 666 subjects. About this clone: Antigen: not known. Within the sample, other DNA sequences also encode this same CDR3.

This chain uses TRBV9 with TRBJ2-3, with 7 bases matching TRBD2. This TCR came from a woman aged 18-29 years in good health and CMV-seronegative. Sequenced sample: PBMCs. CDR3 amino acids: CASSVVSSGSTDTQYF. The CDR3 DNA follows: TGTGCCAGCAGCGTAGTTAGTAGCGGGTCCACAGATACGCAGTATTTT.